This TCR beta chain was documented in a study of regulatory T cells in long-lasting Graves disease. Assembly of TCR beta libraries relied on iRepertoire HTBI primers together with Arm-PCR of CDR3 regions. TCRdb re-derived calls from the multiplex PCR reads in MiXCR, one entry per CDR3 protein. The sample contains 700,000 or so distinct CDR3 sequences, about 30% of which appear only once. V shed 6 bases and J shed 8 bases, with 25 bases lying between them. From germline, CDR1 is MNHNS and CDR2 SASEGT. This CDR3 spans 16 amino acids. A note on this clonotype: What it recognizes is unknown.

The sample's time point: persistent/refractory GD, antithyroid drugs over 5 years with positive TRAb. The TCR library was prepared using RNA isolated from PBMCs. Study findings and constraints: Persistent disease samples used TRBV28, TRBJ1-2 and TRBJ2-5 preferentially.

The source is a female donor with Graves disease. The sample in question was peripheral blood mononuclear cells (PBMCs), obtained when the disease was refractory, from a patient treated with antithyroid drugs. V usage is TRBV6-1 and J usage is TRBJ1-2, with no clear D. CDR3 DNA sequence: TGTGCCAGCAGGCGCTTTCAGGACCCTTTGCTTTTAGGCTACACCTTC. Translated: CASRRFQDPLLLGYTF.